This T cell receptor (beta chain) was sequenced during a study of radiotherapy plus CTLA-4 blockade in lung cancer. About the study: Among enrolled patients, less than 20% responded and more than 25% achieved disease control.

Overall study findings and caveats: In blood, after radiotherapy plus ipilimumab, tumor-derived TCR clones expanded. Strongest reported response predictors: early blood clone changes and post-radiation interferon-beta.

Turning to this clone: As yet, its antigen is unknown.

Using immunoSEQ multiplex PCR, the repertoire was profiled, and TCRdb retains in-frame clones only, with some absent. The sample records tens of thousands of clones, about 70% being singletons. Germline assignment: CDR1 LNHDA and CDR2 SQIVND (reference sequence). The CDR3 is 15 residues long. V dropped 2 bases and J dropped 6; count of bases not matched to a gene: 5. The input for sequencing was peripheral blood, taken from a patient treated with radiotherapy plus ipilimumab. This clonotype originated in a human donor with non-small cell lung cancer whose response to radiotherapy plus ipilimumab could not be evaluated. The chain has TRBV19 and TRBJ2-2, with 8 positions matching TRBD2. The CDR3 reads CASSIQAGVSGELFF. The CDR3 nucleotides are TGTGCCAGTAGTATACAAGCGGGAGTATCCGGGGAGCTGTTTTTT.